What follows is one TCR beta chain and its context. The antigen is not known. TCRdb's copy holds only in-frame clones and misses some; the assay was immunoSEQ multiplex PCR. Among about 94,000 clones, around nine tenths were seen once, and the ten largest hold 10% to 15%. Trimming cost V 0 bases and J 1 base, with 9 bases left between them. This CDR3 spans 15 amino acids. Germline CDR1 is SGHVS and CDR2 is FQNEAQ. This entry belongs to a study of T cell responses to AZD1222 COVID-19 vaccine. About the study: Second-dose intervals of approximately 4 or approximately 12 weeks were pooled. Study-level findings and limits: Elevations in Spike-specific TCR breadth and depth followed administration of two AZD1222 doses.

Sequences were derived from peripheral blood, sampled on day 0 of AZD1222 vaccination. This TCR was recovered from an adult in good health. The chain links TRBV7-8 to TRBJ1-1; D is possibly TRBD1 (5 bases). Here the CDR3 DNA reads TGTGCCAGCAGCTTAGCGCCGGGGCAGAACACTGAAGCTTTCTTT. It yields the protein CASSLAPGQNTEAFF. The variable domain in full, completed from reference TRBV7-8 and TRBJ1-1, reads GAGVSQSPRYKVAKRGQDVALRCDPISGHVSLFWYQQALGQGPEFLTYFQNEAQLDKSGLPSDRFFAERPEGSVSTLKIQRTQQEDSAVYLCASSLAPGQNTEAFFGQGTRLTVV.